The 6 T cell receptor beta chains below all came from one sample that was sequenced in a study of blood T cells in healthy people across ages. The use of a sample-barcoded 5' primer and a J-beta primer mix characterized a second PCR of roughly 6 to 11 cycles. TCRdb fed the 5' RACE reads into MiXCR, producing one record per CDR3 protein. The sample shows 800,000 to 1,300,000 distinct CDR3 sequences, about 23% of them seen only once. These data are also associated with another study on T cells of mothers and their children.

Sequenced sample: blood. These receptors were obtained from a girl aged 2 to 10 in good health.

The chain links TRBV7-3 to TRBJ2-3, with TRBD2 matching 14 bases. Germline V gene data show CDR1 as SGHTA and CDR2 as FQGTGA. The CDR3 contains 18 residues. Unmatched junction bases numbered 7, after V lost 2 bases and J lost 3 bases. The CDR3 DNA follows: TGTGCCAGCAGCTTAGCCCCGACTAGCGGGGGGGCGACAGATACGCAGTATTTT. Its protein product is CASSLAPTSGGATDTQYF.

This clonotype came up a few times. The J gene is TRBJ2-7, the V gene TRBV4-1, with D possibly matching TRBD1 (5 bases). The CDR3 totals 16 residues. The germline V gene encodes CDR1 MGHRA and CDR2 YSYEKL. V was cut by 2 bases and J by 0 bases, with 14 bases left in between. CDR3 nucleotide sequence: TGCGCCAGCAGCCAAAAGGCGACAGCCCGCTCCTACGAGCAGTACTTC. This translates into CASSQKATARSYEQYF.

This clonotype turned up a few times. This chain uses TRBV4-1 with TRBJ2-1; D gene unclear. The CDR3 consists of 16 residues. Germline V gene lookup returns CDR1 MGHRA and CDR2 YSYEKL. Trimming took off 0 bases at V and 9 bases at J, with 18 bases between the two ends. The DNA of the CDR3 is TGCGCCAGCAGCCAAGATTGGGCATCTGTGACCCGTGAGCAGTTCTTC. Translated: CASSQDWASVTREQFF.

The gene calls are TRBV11-2 and TRBJ2-1; no reliable D call. V lost 8 bases to trimming and J lost 6 bases, with 14 bases between them. The CDR3 consists of 13 residues. Germline V gene data show CDR1 as SGHAT and CDR2 as FQNNGV. As DNA, the CDR3 is TGTGCCAGCTCTCGGTCCGGCATCAATGAGCAGTTCTTC. Protein sequence: CASSRSGINEQFF.

This clonotype was recorded once. Relative to the germline gene, one junction end is altered; a read error may explain this. V gene TRBV20-1 combines with J gene TRBJ2-7, with 9 bases fitting TRBD1. This CDR3 comprises 13 residues. Germline-derived CDR1 and CDR2 are DFQATT and SNEGSKA (reference sequence). The CDR3 region has the DNA TGCAGTGCTGACAGGGGGGAATCCTACGCGCAGTACTTC. This encodes CSADRGESYAQYF.

This clonotype has a handful of counts. The chain carries TRBV20-1 and TRBJ2-7; 11 bases align to TRBD2. The length of the CDR3 is 14 residues. Germline V gene lookup returns CDR1 DFQATT and CDR2 SNEGSKA (reference sequence). Germline trimming cut 7 bases from V and 4 bases from J; bases unmatched to any gene: 9. CDR3 sequence (DNA): TGCAGTGGGGACCCTAGCGGGAGGAATTACGAGCAGTACTTC. It translates to CSGDPSGRNYEQYF.